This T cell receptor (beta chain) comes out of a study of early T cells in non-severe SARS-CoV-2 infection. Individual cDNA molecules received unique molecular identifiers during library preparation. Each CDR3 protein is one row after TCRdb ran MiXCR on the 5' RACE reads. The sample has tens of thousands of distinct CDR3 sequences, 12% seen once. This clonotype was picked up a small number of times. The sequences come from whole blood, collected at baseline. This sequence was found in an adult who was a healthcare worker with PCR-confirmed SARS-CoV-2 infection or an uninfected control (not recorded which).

In nucleotides, the CDR3 is TGTGCCAGCAGTTCAGACAGGTTCAGCACAGATACGCAGTATTTT. The encoded protein is CASSSDRFSTDTQYF. The V gene is TRBV6-2 or TRBV6-3, the J gene TRBJ2-3, with D perhaps matching TRBD1 (6 bases). V was clipped by 4 bases and J by 0 bases, with 11 bases between them. Germline V gene sequence: CDR1 MNHEY, CDR2 SVGEGT. The CDR3 loop spans 15 amino acids.